This T cell receptor beta chain was documented in a study of CD8 T cells in ankylosing spondylitis. Whole-study results and caveats: In peripheral blood, disease-linked CD8+ clones occurred at relatively low frequencies.

As to this clonotype: Its antigen is unknown.

V shed 1 base, J shed 4 bases, and the junction held 5 bases outside the gene matches. This CDR3 contains 15 residues. With molecular barcodes, quantitative 5'-RACE was used to make the TCR beta libraries. Using its own MiXCR run on the 5' RACE reads, TCRdb lists one record per CDR3 protein. The profile covers around 250,000 distinct CDR3 sequences, with 32% appearing a single time and about 4.2% taken by the ten largest. The sequence derives from a male donor with ankylosing spondylitis or in good health (not recorded which). Sequencing was performed on blood, either unsorted or a sorted T cell fraction (not recorded which). V and J are TRBV12-3 or TRBV12-4 and TRBJ2-5; TRBD1 agrees at 8 bases. In DNA, the CDR3 is TGTGCCAGCAGTTTAGGACAGGGGCCCCCAGAGACCCAGTACTTC. This encodes CASSLGQGPPETQYF.